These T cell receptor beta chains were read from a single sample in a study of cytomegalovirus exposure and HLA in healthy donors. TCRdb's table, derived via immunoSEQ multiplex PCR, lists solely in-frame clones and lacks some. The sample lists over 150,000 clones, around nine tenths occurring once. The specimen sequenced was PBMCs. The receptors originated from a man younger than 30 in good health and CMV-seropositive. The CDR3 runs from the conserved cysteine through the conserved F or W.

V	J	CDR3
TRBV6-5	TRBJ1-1	CASSWSQMNTEAFF
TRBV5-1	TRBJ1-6	CASSYARGNSPLHF
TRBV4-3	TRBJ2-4	CASSQAPGGEAAKNIQYF
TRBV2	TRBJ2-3	CASSDHLRTGGTQYF
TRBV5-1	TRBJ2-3	CASSLVPPTGVSSTDTQYF
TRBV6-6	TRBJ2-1	CASSYLPSGVDEQFF
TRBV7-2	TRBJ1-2	CASSPPGSGNGYTF
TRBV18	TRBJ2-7	CASSRQGNYEQYF
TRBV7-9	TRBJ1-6	CASSLAPGGGAVSPLHF
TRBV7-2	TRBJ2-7	CASSSSGGTYYEQYF
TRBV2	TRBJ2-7	CASLGSGPPYEQYF
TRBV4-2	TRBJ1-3	CASSQDLTGAGNTIYF
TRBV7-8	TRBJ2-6	CASSLGPVTTGANVLTF
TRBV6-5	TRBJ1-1	CASSPLPMNTEAFF
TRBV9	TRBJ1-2	CASSVDGAGYTF
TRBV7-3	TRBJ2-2	CASSLTSAGTGELFF
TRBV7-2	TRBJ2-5	CASSLGLALMETQYF
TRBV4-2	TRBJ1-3	CASSQTGAGSGNTIYF
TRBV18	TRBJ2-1	CASSPQAGHNEQFF
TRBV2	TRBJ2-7	CASSREYYEQYF
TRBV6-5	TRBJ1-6	CASSYYQGSYSPLHF
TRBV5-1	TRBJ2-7	CASSLMVGGSTYEQYF
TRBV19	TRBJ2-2	CASSALRLATGELFF
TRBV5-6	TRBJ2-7	CASSWLDGEQYF
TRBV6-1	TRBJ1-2	CASADRFLISYGYTF
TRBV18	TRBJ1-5	CASSTGDFQPQHF
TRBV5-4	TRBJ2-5	CASSAGPTPETQYF
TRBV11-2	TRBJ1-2	CASSPPGVDGYTF
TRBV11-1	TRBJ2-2	CASSFRTGKMNTGELFF
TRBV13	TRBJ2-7	CASSLAPAGGEQYF
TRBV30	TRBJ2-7	CAWSPTLVTGGFYEQYF
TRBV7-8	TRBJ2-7	CASSLRQGGPYEQYF
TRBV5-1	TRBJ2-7	CASSLAAGASYEQYF
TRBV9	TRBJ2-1	CASSVGGRYNEQFF
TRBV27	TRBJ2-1	CASSFWDRGPNEQFF
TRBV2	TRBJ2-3	CASRARGGVSTDTQYF
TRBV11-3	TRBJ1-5	CASSLGSGNQPQHF
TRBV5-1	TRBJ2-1	CASSLPEGLFNEQFF
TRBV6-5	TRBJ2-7	CASSSSGGPYEQYF
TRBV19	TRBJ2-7	CASNRGGQGVEQYF
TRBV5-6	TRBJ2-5	CASRRGLAGGETQYF